This section outlines one T cell receptor (beta chain) sequence together with its context. Its antigen is not identified. Germline V gene data show CDR1 as MDHEN and CDR2 as SYDVKM. Trimming removed 3 bases from V and 3 bases from J, with 9 bases in between. This CDR3 is built from 13 residues. The sample is drawn from a study of radiation and T cells in renal cell carcinoma. Overall study findings and caveats: Intratumoral heterogeneity was not captured in these approximately 1 g regions. Dominant CDR3 motifs occupied more repertoire in irradiated than control tumors.

Specified treatment: treatment-naive control, cytoreductive nephrectomy. Method: immunoSEQ multiplex PCR; TCRdb's copy keeps in-frame clones and lacks some. This sample has 20,000 to 30,000 clones, with roughly 64% found just once. This receptor was identified in a man aged 35 to 55 with renal cell carcinoma. The J gene is TRBJ2-7, the V gene TRBV28; unclear D gene. Material: tumor tissue, obtained from a patient whose treatment was nephrectomy without radiotherapy. This CDR3 reads CASSFADGYEQYV. CDR3 DNA sequence: TGTGCCAGCAGTTTTGCTGACGGCTACGAGCAGTACGTC.